This TCR beta chain was profiled in a study of blood T cell repertoires in COVID-19. On the study more broadly: Samples representing acute and convalescent COVID-19 were sourced from the United States, Italy and Spain. T cells, B-cell-depleted T cells, or PBMCs supplied cDNA or gDNA.

CDR1 is SGHAT, CDR2 FQNNGV, per germline. The CDR3 has 15 amino acids. The germline V and J ends were trimmed by 0 bases and 4 bases, with 12 bases remaining between them. Source study methods: Estimates of nucleated cell counts were drawn from the amplification of reference gene primers. Assay used: immunoSEQ multiplex PCR; TCRdb lists only in-frame clones, some missing. V and J calls and clone size are copied from that table; D and trimming were computed from the DNA. The sample shows roughly 380,000 clones, approximately 81% of them seen only once. Sample: peripheral blood. The receptor comes from a woman aged 18-30 years with acute or convalescent COVID-19. The rearrangement uses TRBV11-2 and TRBJ1-2; D not certain. The CDR3 here is CASSLDVSEVYGYTF. In nucleotides, the CDR3 is TGTGCCAGCAGCTTAGATGTGTCTGAGGTCTATGGCTACACCTTC. Together with reference TRBV11-2 and TRBJ1-2, the CDR3 gives the full variable domain: EAGVAQSPRYKIIEKRQSVAFWCNPISGHATLYWYQQILGQGPKLLIQFQNNGVVDDSQLPKDRFSAERLKGVDSTLKIQPAKLEDSAVYLCASSLDVSEVYGYTFGSGTRLTVV.